The clone carrying this TCR beta chain was observed a handful of times. Antigen: not known. The CDR3 sequence is 17 residues long. Germline V lookup: CDR1 LNHNV, CDR2 YYDKDF (reference sequence). The V end lost 3 bases, the J end lost 2 bases, and 16 bases lay between the germline ends. Using constant-segment primers, 5'RACE produced TCR alpha and TCR beta cDNA libraries carrying sample barcodes and UMIs. Using its own MiXCR run on the 5' RACE reads, TCRdb lists one record per CDR3 protein. This table has roughly 560,000 distinct CDR3 sequences, roughly 22% appearing once. This sample stems from a study of T-cell memory formation after mild COVID-19. Study-wide results and caveats: Some clones that responded turned up in pre-infection memory, which suggests that cross-reactive memory joined in. CD8+ contracting clones occupied EMRA, while CD4+ ones occupied mainly CM and EM. A second wave expanding day 15 to 37 was CD4+-biased; contracting clones were balanced.

The clonotype originates from an adult woman who had mild COVID-19 (a few samples of this study predate the infection). Cell type and time point are not known. Sequences were obtained from PBMCs or a T cell subset sorted from them (not recorded which). This rearrangement joins TRBV15 to TRBJ2-2; D may be TRBD2 (6 bases). The CDR3 DNA follows: TGTGCCACCAGCAGGTCCCAGGGACTCCTTAACACCGGGGAGCTGTTTTTT. This translates into CATSRSQGLLNTGELFF.